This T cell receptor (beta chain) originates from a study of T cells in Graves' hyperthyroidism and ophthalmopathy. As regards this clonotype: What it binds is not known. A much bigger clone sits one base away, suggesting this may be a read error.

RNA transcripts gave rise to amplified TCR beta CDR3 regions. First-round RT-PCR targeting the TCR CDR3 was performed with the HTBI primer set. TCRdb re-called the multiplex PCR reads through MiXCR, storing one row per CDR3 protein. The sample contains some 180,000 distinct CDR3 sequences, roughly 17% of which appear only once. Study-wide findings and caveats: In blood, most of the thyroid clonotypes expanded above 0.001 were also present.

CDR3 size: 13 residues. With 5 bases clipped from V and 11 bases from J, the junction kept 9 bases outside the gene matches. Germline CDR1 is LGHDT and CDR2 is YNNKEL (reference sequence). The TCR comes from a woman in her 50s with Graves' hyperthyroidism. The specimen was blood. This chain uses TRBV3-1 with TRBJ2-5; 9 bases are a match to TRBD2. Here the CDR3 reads CASSSIAGEPQYF. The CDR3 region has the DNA TGTGCCAGCAGCTCAATAGCGGGAGAGCCTCAGTACTTC.